The rows below give T cell receptor beta chains drawn from one sample of a study of cytomegalovirus exposure and HLA in healthy donors. Here immunoSEQ multiplex PCR was the method, and the copy in TCRdb shows in-frame clones only, minus some. The sample consists of under 200,000 clones, around 75% of them appearing once. Source material: PBMCs. The receptor set was obtained from a young woman in good health and CMV-seronegative. The CDR3 runs from the conserved cysteine through the conserved F or W. D genes are given only for firm matches. Clone size is given for some rows only: seen once, a few or many times, or a class if the clone is expanded.

abundance	d_gene	j_gene	v_gene	CDR3nt	CDR3aa
once	.	TRBJ2-7	TRBV19	TGTGCCAGTAGTATACAGGGTTCCTACGAGCAGTACTTC	CASSIQGSYEQYF
.	.	TRBJ2-5	TRBV11-2	TGTGCCAGCAGCTTAAGTCGAGAGGAAAGGAAGACCCAGTACTTC	CASSLSREERKTQYF
.	.	TRBJ1-2	TRBV7-9	TGTGCCAGCAGCTTAGGAGCTGCCGGCTACACCTTC	CASSLGAAGYTF
.	.	TRBJ1-2	TRBV2	TGTGCCAGCGCGGAAAGCTATGGCTACACCTTC	CASAESYGYTF
once	.	TRBJ1-2	TRBV4-1	TGCGCCAGCAACAGAGTCGTAGCTAACTATGGCTACACCTTC	CASNRVVANYGYTF
.	.	TRBJ1-4	TRBV7-8	TGTGCCAGCAGCTTAGGAAGACTCAGGGGTGAAAAACTGTTTTTT	CASSLGRLRGEKLFF
.	.	TRBJ1-1	TRBV19	TGTGCCAGTAGTATACGAGGATCAGAAGCTTTCTTT	CASSIRGSEAFF
.	.	TRBJ1-2	TRBV6-4	TGTGCCAGCCGTCCGGGGACTAACTATGGCTACACCTTC	CASRPGTNYGYTF
.	.	TRBJ2-7	TRBV9	TGTGCCAGCAGCGTATATGGTGGTTCTTCCTACGAGCAGTACTTC	CASSVYGGSSYEQYF
few	.	TRBJ1-3	TRBV4-1	TGCGCCAGCAGCCAAGGTAGACAGGTTGGCATCTCTGGAAACACCATATATTTT	CASSQGRQVGISGNTIYF